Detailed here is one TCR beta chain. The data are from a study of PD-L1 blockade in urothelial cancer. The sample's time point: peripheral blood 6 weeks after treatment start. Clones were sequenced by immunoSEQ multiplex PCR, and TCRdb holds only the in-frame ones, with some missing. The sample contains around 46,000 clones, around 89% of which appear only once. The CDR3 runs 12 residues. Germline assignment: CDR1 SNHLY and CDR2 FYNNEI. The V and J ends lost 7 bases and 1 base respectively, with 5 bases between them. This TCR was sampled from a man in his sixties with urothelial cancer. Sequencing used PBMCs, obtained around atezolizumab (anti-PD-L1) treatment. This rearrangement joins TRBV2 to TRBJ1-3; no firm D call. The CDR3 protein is CASTYSGNTIYF. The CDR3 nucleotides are TGTGCCAGCACCTATTCTGGAAACACCATATATTTT.